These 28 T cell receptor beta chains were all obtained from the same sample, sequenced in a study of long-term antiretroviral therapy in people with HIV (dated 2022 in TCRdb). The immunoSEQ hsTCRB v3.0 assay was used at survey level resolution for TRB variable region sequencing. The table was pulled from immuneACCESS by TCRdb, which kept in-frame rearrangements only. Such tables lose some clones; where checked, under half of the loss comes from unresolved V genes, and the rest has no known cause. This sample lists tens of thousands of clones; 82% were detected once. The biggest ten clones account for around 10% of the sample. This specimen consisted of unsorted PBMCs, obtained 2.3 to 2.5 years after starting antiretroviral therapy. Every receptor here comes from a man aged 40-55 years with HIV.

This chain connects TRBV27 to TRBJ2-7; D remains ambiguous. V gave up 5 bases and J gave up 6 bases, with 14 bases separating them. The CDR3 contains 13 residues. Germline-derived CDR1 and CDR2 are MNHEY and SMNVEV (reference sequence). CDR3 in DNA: TGTGCCAGCAGTCCTACCCCGAGAGGCGAGCAGTACTTC. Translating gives CASSPTPRGEQYF.

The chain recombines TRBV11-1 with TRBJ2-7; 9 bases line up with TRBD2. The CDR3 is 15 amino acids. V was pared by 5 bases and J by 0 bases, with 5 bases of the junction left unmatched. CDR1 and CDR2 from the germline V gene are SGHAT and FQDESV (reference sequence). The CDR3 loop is CASSLSGGSSYEQYF. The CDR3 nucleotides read TGTGCCAGCAGCCTTAGCGGGGGAAGCTCCTACGAGCAGTACTTC.

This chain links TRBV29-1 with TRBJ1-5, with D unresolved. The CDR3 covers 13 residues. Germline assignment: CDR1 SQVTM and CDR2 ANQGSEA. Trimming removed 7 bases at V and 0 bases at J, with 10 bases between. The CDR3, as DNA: TGCAGCGCAAGGACGGCTAGCAATCAGCCCCAGCATTTT. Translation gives CSARTASNQPQHF. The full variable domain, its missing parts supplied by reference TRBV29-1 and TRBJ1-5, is SAVISQKPSRDICQRGTSLTIQCQVDSQVTMMFWYRQQPGQSLTLIATANQGSEATYESGFVIDKFPISRPNLTFSTLTVSNMSPEDSSIYLCSARTASNQPQHFGDGTRLSIL.

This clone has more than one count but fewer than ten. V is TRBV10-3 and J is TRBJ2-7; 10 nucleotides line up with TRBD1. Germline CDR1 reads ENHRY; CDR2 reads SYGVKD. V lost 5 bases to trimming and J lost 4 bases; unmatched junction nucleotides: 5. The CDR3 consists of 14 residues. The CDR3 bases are TGTGCCATCAGTTCCGGGACAGGGGATTACGAGCAGTACTTC. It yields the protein CAISSGTGDYEQYF.

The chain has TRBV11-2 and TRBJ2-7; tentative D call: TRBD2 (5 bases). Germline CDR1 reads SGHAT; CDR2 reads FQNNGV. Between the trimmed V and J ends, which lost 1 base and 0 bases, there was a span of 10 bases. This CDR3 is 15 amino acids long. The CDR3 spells CASSLGAGSSYEQYF. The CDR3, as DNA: TGTGCCAGCAGCTTAGGGGCTGGGAGCTCCTACGAGCAGTACTTC.

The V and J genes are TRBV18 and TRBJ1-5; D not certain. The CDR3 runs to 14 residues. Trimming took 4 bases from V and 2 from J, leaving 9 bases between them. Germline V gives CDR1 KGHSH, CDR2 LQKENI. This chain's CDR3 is CASSQTEGNQPQHF. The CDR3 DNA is TGTGCCAGCTCACAAACAGAGGGCAATCAGCCCCAGCATTTT.

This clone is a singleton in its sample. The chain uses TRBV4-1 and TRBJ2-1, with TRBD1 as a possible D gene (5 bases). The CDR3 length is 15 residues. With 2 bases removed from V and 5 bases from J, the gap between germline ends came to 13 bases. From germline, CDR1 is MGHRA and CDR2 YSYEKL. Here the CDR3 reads CASSQHSREDNEQFF. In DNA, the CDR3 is TGCGCCAGCAGCCAACATTCCAGGGAAGACAATGAGCAGTTCTTC.

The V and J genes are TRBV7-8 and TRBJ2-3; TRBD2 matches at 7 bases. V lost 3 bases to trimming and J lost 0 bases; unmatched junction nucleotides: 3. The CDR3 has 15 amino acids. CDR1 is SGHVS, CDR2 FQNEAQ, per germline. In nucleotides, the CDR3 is TGTGCCAGCAGCTTTTACGGGGGGAGCACAGATACGCAGTATTTT. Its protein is CASSFYGGSTDTQYF.

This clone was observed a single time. In nucleotides, the CDR3 is TGTGCCAGCAGCTTAGCGGCCCGGGGTTACGAGCAGTACTTC. Translation: CASSLAARGYEQYF. The chain joins TRBV13 to TRBJ2-7; a weak D match, TRBD2 (5 bases). V lost 1 base and J lost 4, with 11 bases in between. CDR1 and CDR2 (germline): PRHDT, FYEKMQ (reference sequence). CDR3 length: 14 amino acids. The variable domain in full, completed from reference TRBV13 and TRBJ2-7, reads AAGVIQSPRHLIKEKRETATLKCYPIPRHDTVYWYQQGPGQDPQFLISFYEKMQSDKGSIPDRFSAQQFSDYHSELNMSSLELGDSALYFCASSLAARGYEQYFGPGTRLTVT.

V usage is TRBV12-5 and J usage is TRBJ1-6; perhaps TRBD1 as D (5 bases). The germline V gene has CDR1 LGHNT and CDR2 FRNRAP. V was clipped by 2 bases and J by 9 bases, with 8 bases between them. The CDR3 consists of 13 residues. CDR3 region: CASGLHQGSPLHF. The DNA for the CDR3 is TGTGCTAGTGGTTTGCACCAGGGTTCACCCCTCCACTTT. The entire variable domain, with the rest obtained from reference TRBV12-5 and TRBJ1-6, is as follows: DARVTQTPRHKVTEMGQEVTMRCQPILGHNTVFWYRQTMMQGLELLAYFRNRAPLDDSGMPKDRFSAEMPDATLATLKIQPSEPRDSAVYFCASGLHQGSPLHFGNGTRLTVT.

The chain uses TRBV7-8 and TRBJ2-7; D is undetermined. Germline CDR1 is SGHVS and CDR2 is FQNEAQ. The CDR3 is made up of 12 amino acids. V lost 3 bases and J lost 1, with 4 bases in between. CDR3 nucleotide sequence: TGTGCCAGCAGCTTTGATTCCTACGAGCAGTACTTC. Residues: CASSFDSYEQYF.

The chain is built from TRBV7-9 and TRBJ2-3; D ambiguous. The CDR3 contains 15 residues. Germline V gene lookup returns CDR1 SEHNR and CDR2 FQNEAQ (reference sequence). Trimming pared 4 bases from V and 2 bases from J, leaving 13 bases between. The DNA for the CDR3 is TGTGCCAGCAGCTCACTAAGAAGATACACAGATACGCAGTATTTT. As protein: CASSSLRRYTDTQYF.

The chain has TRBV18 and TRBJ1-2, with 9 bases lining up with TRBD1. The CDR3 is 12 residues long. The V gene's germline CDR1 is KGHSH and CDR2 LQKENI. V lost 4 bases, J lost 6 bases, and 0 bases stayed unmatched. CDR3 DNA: TGTGCCAGCTCACGGGACAGGGATGGCTACACCTTC. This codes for CASSRDRDGYTF.

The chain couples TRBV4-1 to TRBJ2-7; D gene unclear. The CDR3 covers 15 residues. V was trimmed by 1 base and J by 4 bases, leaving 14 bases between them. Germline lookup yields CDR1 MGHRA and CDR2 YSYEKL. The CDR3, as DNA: TGCGCCAGCAGCCAAGGGCCGTTAATTCAATACGAGCAGTACTTC. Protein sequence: CASSQGPLIQYEQYF.

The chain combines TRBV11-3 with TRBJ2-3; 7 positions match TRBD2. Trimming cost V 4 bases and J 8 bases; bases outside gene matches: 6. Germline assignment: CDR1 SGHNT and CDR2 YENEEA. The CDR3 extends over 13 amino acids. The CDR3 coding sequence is TGTGCCAGCAGCTCCGGGACTACAAGTACGCAGTATTTT. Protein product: CASSSGTTSTQYF.

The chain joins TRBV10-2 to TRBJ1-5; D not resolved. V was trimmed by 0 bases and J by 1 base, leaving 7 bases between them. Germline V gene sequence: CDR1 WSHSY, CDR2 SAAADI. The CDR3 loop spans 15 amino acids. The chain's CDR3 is CASSESRPSNQPQHF. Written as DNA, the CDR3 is TGCGCCAGCAGTGAGTCGAGACCCAGCAATCAGCCCCAGCATTTT.

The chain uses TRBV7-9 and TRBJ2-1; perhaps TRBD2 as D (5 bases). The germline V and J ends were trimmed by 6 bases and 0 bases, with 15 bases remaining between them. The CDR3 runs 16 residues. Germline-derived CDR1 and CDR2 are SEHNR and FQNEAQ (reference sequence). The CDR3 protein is CASSPMDFHSYNEQFF. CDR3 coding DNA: TGTGCCAGCAGTCCTATGGACTTCCACTCCTACAATGAGCAGTTCTTC.

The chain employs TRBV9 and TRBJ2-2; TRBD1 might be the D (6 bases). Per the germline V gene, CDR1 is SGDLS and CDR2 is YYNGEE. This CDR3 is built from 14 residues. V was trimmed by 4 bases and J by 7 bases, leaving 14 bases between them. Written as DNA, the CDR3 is TGTGCCAGCAGCTTTTCGACAGGAATCGGGGAGCTGTTTTTT. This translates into CASSFSTGIGELFF.

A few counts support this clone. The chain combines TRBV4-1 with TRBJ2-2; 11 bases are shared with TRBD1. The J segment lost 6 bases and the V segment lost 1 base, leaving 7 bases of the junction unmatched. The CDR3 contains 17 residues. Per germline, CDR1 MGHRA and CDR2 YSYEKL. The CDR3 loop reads CASSQGSGQGASGELFF. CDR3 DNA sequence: TGCGCCAGCAGCCAAGGGAGTGGACAGGGGGCCTCCGGGGAGCTGTTTTTT.

CDR3 in DNA: TGTGCCAGCAGCACAATAGCGGGGGGCAACACCGGGGAGCTGTTTTTT. Translated: CASSTIAGGNTGELFF. This chain uses TRBV7-6 with TRBJ2-2, with TRBD2 matching 10 bases. Germline-derived CDR1 and CDR2 are SGHVS and FNYEAQ. After removal of 5 bases from V and 2 bases from J, the junction contained 5 bases not matched to a gene. The CDR3 runs 16 residues.

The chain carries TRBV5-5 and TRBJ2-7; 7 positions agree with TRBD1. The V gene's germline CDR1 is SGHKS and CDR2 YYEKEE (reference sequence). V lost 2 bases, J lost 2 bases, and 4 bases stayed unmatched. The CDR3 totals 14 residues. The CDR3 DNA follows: TGTGCCAGCAGCTTTTGGGACAGACCCTACGAGCAGTACTTC. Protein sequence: CASSFWDRPYEQYF.

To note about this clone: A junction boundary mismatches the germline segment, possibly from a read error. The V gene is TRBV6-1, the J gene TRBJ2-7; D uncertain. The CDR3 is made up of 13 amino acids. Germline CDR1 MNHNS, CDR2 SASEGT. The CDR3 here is CASSEARLTRPHF. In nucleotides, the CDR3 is TGTGCCAGCAGTGAAGCTAGGCTAACGAGGCCTCACTTC.

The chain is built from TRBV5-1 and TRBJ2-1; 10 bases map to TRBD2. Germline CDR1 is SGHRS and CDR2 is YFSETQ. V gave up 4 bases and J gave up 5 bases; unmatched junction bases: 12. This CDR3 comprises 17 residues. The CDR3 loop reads CASSERPSGGDNNEQFF. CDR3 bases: TGCGCCAGCAGCGAAAGACCTAGCGGGGGAGATAACAATGAGCAGTTCTTC.

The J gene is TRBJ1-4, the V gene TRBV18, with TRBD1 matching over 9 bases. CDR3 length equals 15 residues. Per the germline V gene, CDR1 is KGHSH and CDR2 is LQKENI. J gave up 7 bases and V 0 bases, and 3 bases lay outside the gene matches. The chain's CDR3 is CASSPPGTGSEKLFF. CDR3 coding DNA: TGTGCCAGCTCACCACCAGGGACAGGGTCTGAAAAACTGTTTTTT.

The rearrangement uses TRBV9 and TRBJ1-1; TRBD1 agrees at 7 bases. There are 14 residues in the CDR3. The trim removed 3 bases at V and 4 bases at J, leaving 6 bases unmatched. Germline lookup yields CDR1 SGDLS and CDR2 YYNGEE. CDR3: CASSGRQGATEAFF. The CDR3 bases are TGTGCCAGCAGCGGAAGACAGGGAGCCACTGAAGCTTTCTTT.

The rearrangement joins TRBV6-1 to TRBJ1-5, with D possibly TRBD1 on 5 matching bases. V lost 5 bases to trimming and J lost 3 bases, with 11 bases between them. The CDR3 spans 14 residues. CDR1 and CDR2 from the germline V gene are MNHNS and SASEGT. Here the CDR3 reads CASSHTGLNQPQHF. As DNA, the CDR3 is TGTGCCAGCAGTCATACAGGACTCAATCAGCCCCAGCATTTT.

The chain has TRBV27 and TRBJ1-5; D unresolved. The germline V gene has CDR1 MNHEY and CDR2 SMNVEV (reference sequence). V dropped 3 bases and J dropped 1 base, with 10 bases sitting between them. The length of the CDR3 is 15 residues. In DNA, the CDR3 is TGTGCCAGCAGTTTCTCCCGCTTCAGCAATCAGCCCCAGCATTTT. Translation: CASSFSRFSNQPQHF.

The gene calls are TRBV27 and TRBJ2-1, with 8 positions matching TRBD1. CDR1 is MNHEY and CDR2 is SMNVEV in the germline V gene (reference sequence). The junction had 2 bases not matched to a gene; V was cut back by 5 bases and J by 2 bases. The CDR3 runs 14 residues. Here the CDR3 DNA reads TGTGCCAGCAGTCAGGGGGCTACCTACAATGAGCAGTTCTTC. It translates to CASSQGATYNEQFF.